These 13 T cell receptor beta chains came from one sample sequenced in a study of T cells in Graves' hyperthyroidism and ophthalmopathy. RNA transcripts provided the source from which TCR beta CDR3 regions were amplified. The TCR CDR3 first-round RT-PCR relied on the HTBI primer set. TCRdb reprocessed the multiplex PCR reads via MiXCR and lists one record per CDR3 protein. This repertoire shows 700,000 or so distinct CDR3 sequences, around 13% found once; its top ten account for under 15%. The sample consisted of blood. These receptors were collected from a woman in her fifties or sixties with Graves' ophthalmopathy.

This clonotype was counted many times. This chain uses TRBV6-2 or TRBV6-3 with TRBJ1-1; the match to TRBD1 covers 8 bases. The CDR3 is 12 residues long. Germline V gene lookup returns CDR1 MNHEY and CDR2 SVGEGT. V lost 9 bases and J lost 3; bases outside the gene matches: 3. The CDR3 sequence: CASTRGHTEAFF. The CDR3 nucleotides read TGTGCCAGTACCAGGGGGCACACTGAAGCTTTCTTT.

This clonotype was recorded many times. This sequence joins TRBV30 and TRBJ1-1; D not resolved. V lost 1 base and J 1 base, leaving 4 bases between the germline ends. Germline CDR1 reads GTSNPN; CDR2 reads SVGIG (reference sequence). The CDR3 sequence is 12 residues long. The CDR3 DNA reads as TGTGCCTGGAGTGCCGAGAACACTGAAGCTTTCTTT. It encodes CAWSAENTEAFF.

The V and J genes are TRBV20-1 and TRBJ2-7; 10 nucleotides agree with TRBD2. This CDR3 comprises 16 residues. Germline lookup yields CDR1 DFQATT and CDR2 SNEGSKA (reference sequence). V dropped 1 base and J dropped 3; count of bases not matched to a gene: 9. CDR3 bases: TGCAGTGCTAGAGTCGCTAGCGGGAGTATAGGCTACGAGCAGTACTTC. Encoded protein: CSARVASGSIGYEQYF.

In its sample, this clonotype was seen many times. The chain couples TRBV30 to TRBJ1-1; D is undetermined. The germline V and J ends were trimmed by 2 bases and 8 bases, with 9 bases remaining between them. This CDR3 contains 11 residues. Per the germline V gene, CDR1 is GTSNPN and CDR2 is SVGIG (reference sequence). The DNA for the CDR3 is TGTGCCTGGAGTAACGGCCCCGAAGCTTTCTTT. Translating gives CAWSNGPEAFF.

This clonotype has a count of ten or more. The V and J genes are TRBV7-9 and TRBJ2-7; 7 positions agree with TRBD1. V was clipped by 5 bases and J by 2 bases; unmatched bases: 9. CDR1 and CDR2 (germline): SEHNR, FQNEAQ (reference sequence). CDR3 size: 15 residues. CDR3 sequence reads: CASSGQTGYTYEQYF. The CDR3, as DNA: TGTGCCAGCAGCGGGCAGACAGGGTACACCTACGAGCAGTACTTC.

This clonotype was counted only a few times. This chain joins TRBV11-3 and TRBJ2-1; TRBD2 matches at 9 bases. The CDR3 consists of 15 residues. The ends lost 0 bases at V and 6 bases at J; junction bases unmatched: 3. Germline V gene sequence: CDR1 SGHNT, CDR2 YENEEA. The CDR3 DNA reads TGTGCCAGCAGCTTAGATAGCGGGAGTACCAATGAGCAGTTCTTC. This translates into CASSLDSGSTNEQFF.

V is TRBV29-1 and J is TRBJ2-6, with D tentatively TRBD1 (6 bases). This CDR3 has 16 amino acids. Trimming stripped 6 bases from V and 0 bases from J, with 15 bases between. Germline CDR1 SQVTM, CDR2 ANQGSEA. The CDR3 region is CSVGTRGHSGANVLTF. For the CDR3, the DNA is TGCAGCGTCGGGACACGCGGACACTCTGGGGCCAACGTCCTGACTTTC.

This clonotype was counted at least ten times. V usage is TRBV6-2 or TRBV6-3 and J usage is TRBJ2-7; TRBD2 aligns across 9 bases. The germline V gene encodes CDR1 MNHEY and CDR2 SVGEGT. CDR3 size: 16 residues. Trimming at V came to 2 bases and at J to 0 bases, leaving 5 bases not matched to a gene. Here the CDR3 reads CASSYVTSGPSYEQYF. The CDR3 nucleotides are TGTGCCAGCAGTTACGTAACTAGCGGGCCCTCCTACGAGCAGTACTTC.

The rearrangement links TRBV19 to TRBJ1-5; no clear D. CDR3 length: 15 amino acids. The germline V and J ends were trimmed by 4 bases and 0 bases, with 10 bases remaining between them. CDR1 is LNHDA and CDR2 is SQIVND in the germline V gene (reference sequence). The CDR3 loop reads CASSNPGVSNQPQHF. CDR3 nucleotide sequence: TGTGCCAGTAGTAACCCGGGAGTTAGCAATCAGCCCCAGCATTTT.

This clonotype was counted between two and nine times. This rearrangement joins TRBV6-2 or TRBV6-3 to TRBJ2-1, with D tentatively TRBD2 (5 bases). The ends were cut back, 6 bases at V and 4 bases at J, with 13 bases in the middle. This CDR3 is 14 amino acids long. Germline V lookup: CDR1 MNHEY, CDR2 SVGEGT. CDR3 region: CASSRSGGYNEQFF. For the CDR3, the DNA is TGTGCCAGCAGCCGCAGCGGAGGATACAATGAGCAGTTCTTC.

This clonotype was seen a few times. The V and J genes are TRBV12-3 or TRBV12-4 and TRBJ2-3, with D perhaps assigned TRBD1 or TRBD2 (5 bases each). Trimming stripped 6 bases from V and 4 bases from J, with 17 bases between. The CDR3 runs 15 residues. The DNA for the CDR3 is TGTGCCAGCAGATATTCCGGGGCGGAGGCAGATACGCAGTATTTT. It translates to CASRYSGAEADTQYF.

There are a few counts of this clonotype. The V gene is TRBV29-1, the J gene TRBJ2-1; D not resolved. Between the trimmed V and J ends, which lost 7 bases and 6 bases, there was a span of 16 bases. Germline V gene data show CDR1 as SQVTM and CDR2 as ANQGSEA. This CDR3 is built from 13 residues. CDR3 sequence: CSAPDPWANEQFF. CDR3 sequence (DNA): TGCAGCGCTCCCGACCCCTGGGCCAATGAGCAGTTCTTC.

On this clonotype: A read error is possible here, since a much larger clone lies one base away. The chain employs TRBV27 and TRBJ2-2; 9 bases align to TRBD2. CDR1 and CDR2 (germline): MNHEY, SMNVEV (reference sequence). This CDR3 region has 15 residues. V dropped 2 bases and J dropped 4; count of bases not matched to a gene: 2. Here the CDR3 DNA reads TGTGCCAGCAGTTTAGGCGGGAGGGCCACCGGGGAGCTGTTTTTT. Translating gives CASSLGGRATGELFF.